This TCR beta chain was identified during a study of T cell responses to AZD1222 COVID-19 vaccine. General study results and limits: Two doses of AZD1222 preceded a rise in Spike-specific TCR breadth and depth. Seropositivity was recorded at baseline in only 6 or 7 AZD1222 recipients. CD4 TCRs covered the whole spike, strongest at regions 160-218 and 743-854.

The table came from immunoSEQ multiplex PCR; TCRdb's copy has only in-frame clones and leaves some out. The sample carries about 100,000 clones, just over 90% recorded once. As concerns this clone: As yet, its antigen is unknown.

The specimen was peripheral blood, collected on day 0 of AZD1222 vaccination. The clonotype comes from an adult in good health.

The CDR3 loop reads CASSYSVNGDYGYTF. In DNA form, the CDR3 reads TGTGCCAGCAGTTACTCGGTTAATGGTGACTATGGCTACACCTTC. V is TRBV6-5 and J is TRBJ1-2; D unclear. Germline V gives CDR1 MNHEY, CDR2 SVGAGI. The CDR3 runs to 15 residues. The V gene lost 0 bases and the J gene lost 3 bases, with 11 bases spanning the gap.